Below, 17 T cell receptor beta chains from the same sample are listed, as sequenced in a study of blood T cell repertoires in COVID-19 (dated by TCRdb to between 2020 and 2021). The receptor library was made with the immunoSEQ multiplex PCR assay. This is the immuneACCESS table as TCRdb keeps it, with only in-frame sequences that have V and J called. A part of the clones is gone; compared with another copy, unresolved V genes explain less than half, and the rest is unexplained. This sample has a few hundred thousand clones in its table, and roughly 90% of those were observed once. Of the sample, around 10% falls within the top ten clones. The specimen sequenced was PBMCs or T cells enriched from blood (not recorded which). The source of these receptors is a woman aged 18-35 years who had recovered from COVID-19.

This clone occurred a few times. The chain is built from TRBV19 and TRBJ1-2; 9 nucleotides align to TRBD1. The J segment lost 4 bases and the V segment lost 0 bases, leaving 9 bases of the junction unmatched. This CDR3 is built from 17 residues. Germline CDR1 reads LNHDA; CDR2 reads SQIVND (reference sequence). In nucleotides, the CDR3 is TGTGCCAGTAGTATAGATCGGCCTGAGACAGGGGGCTATGGCTACACCTTC. This codes for CASSIDRPETGGYGYTF.

Points on this clone: Other DNA sequences in this specimen translate into the identical CDR3. The chain links TRBV18 to TRBJ1-5, with D unresolved. Germline CDR1 reads KGHSH; CDR2 reads LQKENI. CDR3 length: 13 residues. Trimming pared 3 bases from V and 2 bases from J, leaving 5 bases between. CDR3 region: CASSPQGNQPQHF. In nucleotides, the CDR3 is TGTGCCAGCTCACCCCAGGGCAATCAGCCCCAGCATTTT.

The rearrangement joins TRBV5-1 to TRBJ2-3; D is possibly TRBD2 (5 bases). V was pared by 4 bases and J by 5 bases, with 23 bases between. Germline V lookup: CDR1 SGHRS, CDR2 YFSETQ. This CDR3 is 17 amino acids long. CDR3 sequence: CASSPRWIGVGIDTQYF. The CDR3 DNA follows: TGCGCCAGCAGCCCCCGGTGGATCGGGGTGGGGATAGATACGCAGTATTTT. The complete variable domain, with remaining parts taken from reference TRBV5-1 and TRBJ2-3, reads KAGVTQTPRYLIKTRGQQVTLSCSPISGHRSVSWYQQTPGQGLQFLFEYFSETQRNKGNFPGRFSGRQFSNSRSEMNVSTLELGDSALYLCASSPRWIGVGIDTQYFGPGTRLTVL.

This sequence joins TRBV11-2 and TRBJ2-3; the match to TRBD2 covers 12 bases. After removal of 5 bases from V and 2 bases from J, the junction contained 11 bases not matched to a gene. Germline loops: CDR1 SGHAT, CDR2 FQNNGV. The CDR3 is 18 residues long. This CDR3 reads CASSPTLASGGDTDTQYF. The CDR3 DNA sequence: TGTGCCAGCAGCCCCACGCTTGCTAGCGGGGGGGACACAGATACGCAGTATTTT.

The J gene is TRBJ2-1, the V gene TRBV4-1, with D maybe TRBD1 (5 bases). Trimming cost V 0 bases and J 4 bases, with 7 bases left between them. Per germline, CDR1 MGHRA and CDR2 YSYEKL. CDR3 length equals 14 residues. The chain's CDR3 is CASSQEGRYNEQFF. In DNA form, the CDR3 reads TGCGCCAGCAGCCAAGAGGGGCGGTACAATGAGCAGTTCTTC.

This clone was observed once. The chain links TRBV29-1 to TRBJ1-2, with D perhaps TRBD1 (6 bases). V gave up 7 bases and J gave up 7 bases, with 19 bases separating them. Germline CDR1 SQVTM, CDR2 ANQGSEA. This CDR3 spans 13 amino acids. The CDR3 reads CSAADSRNGGYTF. DNA for the CDR3: TGCAGCGCCGCGGACAGTAGAAATGGTGGCTACACCTTC.

The chain employs TRBV6-4 and TRBJ1-6; D ambiguous. V dropped 8 bases and J dropped 0 bases, with 17 bases sitting between them. CDR3 size: 17 residues. Germline V gene lookup returns CDR1 MRHNA and CDR2 SNTAGT. The DNA for the CDR3 is TGTGCCAGCCAGTCGGAGAGTCCTAGCTCCTATAATTCACCCCTCCACTTT. This sequence encodes CASQSESPSSYNSPLHF.

J is TRBJ2-1 and V is TRBV19; the D is unclear. Trimming removed 4 bases at V and 0 bases at J, with 28 bases between. CDR1 and CDR2 from the germline V gene are LNHDA and SQIVND (reference sequence). The CDR3 consists of 21 residues. This CDR3 is CASSTQSLLDTRPRSYNEQFF. The CDR3 nucleotides are TGTGCCAGTAGTACCCAAAGCCTCTTAGACACCAGGCCCCGCTCCTACAATGAGCAGTTCTTC.

This chain links TRBV10-3 with TRBJ2-3; 11 bases map to TRBD2. Trimming took 7 bases from V and 1 from J; bases not matched to a gene: 4. Germline V gene sequence: CDR1 ENHRY, CDR2 SYGVKD. There are 15 residues in the CDR3. The CDR3 is CAITVLAGGTDTQYF. CDR3 sequence (DNA): TGTGCCATCACCGTACTAGCGGGGGGCACAGATACGCAGTATTTT.

This chain links TRBV18 with TRBJ1-6, with 7 positions matching TRBD1. Germline CDR1 reads KGHSH; CDR2 reads LQKENI. V was pared by 3 bases and J by 6 bases, with 8 bases of the junction left unmatched. This CDR3 contains 16 residues. In DNA form, the CDR3 reads TGTGCCAGCTCACCCGGCTGGGACAGAAGTAATTCACCCCTCCACTTT. Translation gives CASSPGWDRSNSPLHF.

V usage is TRBV4-3 and J usage is TRBJ1-2, with TRBD1 matching 7 bases. The CDR3 runs to 15 residues. Trimming cost V 0 bases and J 3 bases; bases outside gene matches: 4. CDR1 and CDR2 from the germline V gene are LGHNA and YSLEER. CDR3 in DNA: TGCGCCAGCAGCCAAGACGGGACAGAGTACTATGGCTACACCTTC. Its protein is CASSQDGTEYYGYTF.

This sequence joins TRBV2 and TRBJ1-1; D gene ambiguous. The CDR3 spans 14 residues. Trimming pared 8 bases from V and 3 bases from J, leaving 16 bases between. In germline, CDR1 is SNHLY, CDR2 FYNNEI. The CDR3, as DNA: TGTGCCAGCTACGGGGTGGTAGCGTACACTGAAGCTTTCTTT. Translating gives CASYGVVAYTEAFF.

The CDR3 loop is CASSQIFRVHEQYF. CDR3 DNA sequence: TGTGCCAGCAGTCAAATCTTCAGGGTCCACGAGCAGTACTTC. The V and J genes are TRBV2 and TRBJ2-7, with D perhaps matching TRBD1 (5 bases). CDR3 length equals 14 residues. With 5 bases removed from V and 5 bases from J, the gap between germline ends came to 16 bases. In germline, CDR1 is SNHLY, CDR2 FYNNEI.

The V call is TRBV19, the J call TRBJ2-7; tentatively, D is TRBD2 (6 bases). The CDR3 runs 13 residues. CDR1 LNHDA and CDR2 SQIVND come from the germline V gene (reference sequence). The germline V and J ends were trimmed by 6 bases and 2 bases, with 11 bases remaining between them. The CDR3 nucleotides read TGTGCCAGTAGCTGGGGACTTACCTACGAGCAGTACTTC. Protein: CASSWGLTYEQYF.

The chain links TRBV24-1 to TRBJ2-1, with D maybe TRBD1 (6 bases). Trimming cost V 1 base and J 7 bases, with 13 bases left between them. In germline, CDR1 is KGHDR, CDR2 SFDVKD. The CDR3 consists of 15 residues. This chain's CDR3 is CATSDFLQGRNEQFF. For the CDR3, the DNA is TGTGCCACCAGTGATTTCCTACAGGGTAGAAATGAGCAGTTCTTC.

This rearrangement joins TRBV18 to TRBJ2-3; no reliable D call. The CDR3 runs to 16 residues. Between the trimmed V and J ends, which lost 4 bases and 3 bases, there was a span of 17 bases. From germline, CDR1 is KGHSH and CDR2 LQKENI. The DNA of the CDR3 is TGTGCCAGCTCACGAGCGAGGCGAGCTGAGACAGATACGCAGTATTTT. Translation: CASSRARRAETDTQYF.

The CDR3 sequence: CASSMGHSTEAFF. CDR3 in DNA: TGTGCCAGCAGTATGGGACATAGCACTGAAGCTTTCTTT. V and J are TRBV9 and TRBJ1-1, with TRBD1 as a possible D gene (6 bases). The CDR3 spans 13 residues. V lost 5 bases to trimming and J lost 4 bases, with 12 bases between them. Germline assignment: CDR1 SGDLS and CDR2 YYNGEE.